This T cell receptor (beta chain) originates from a study of cytomegalovirus exposure and HLA in healthy donors. Study-level findings and limits: A later analysis found TCR association rates differed by HLA locus, highest for DRB1 and lowest for HLA-C. Later on, a genetic analysis was performed. It linked a missense variant in DCLRE1C with V- and J-gene trimming of TCR beta.

With 60 Vbeta and 13 Jbeta primers, the PCR was carried out. Original processing notes: It was a later analysis that counted around 85 million unique TCR beta chains, of which around 11 million were shared. Clones were read by immunoSEQ multiplex PCR, and TCRdb kept only the in-frame ones, dropping some. The V and J calls and clone size were taken over from that table, and D and trimming were inferred from the DNA. Of about 150,000 clones in the sample, about 85% were seen once. A word on this clone: Its antigen is as yet unknown.

This sequence originates from a man younger than 45 in good health and CMV-seropositive. Sequencing was performed on PBMCs.

CDR3 sequence reads: CASGPTVNTEAFF. CDR3 bases: TGTGCTAGTGGTCCAACAGTAAACACTGAAGCTTTCTTT. The J gene is TRBJ1-1, the V gene TRBV12-5; no clear D gene. V dropped 5 bases and J dropped 2 bases, with 9 bases sitting between them. Per the germline V gene, CDR1 is LGHNT and CDR2 is FRNRAP. The CDR3 is 13 amino acids.